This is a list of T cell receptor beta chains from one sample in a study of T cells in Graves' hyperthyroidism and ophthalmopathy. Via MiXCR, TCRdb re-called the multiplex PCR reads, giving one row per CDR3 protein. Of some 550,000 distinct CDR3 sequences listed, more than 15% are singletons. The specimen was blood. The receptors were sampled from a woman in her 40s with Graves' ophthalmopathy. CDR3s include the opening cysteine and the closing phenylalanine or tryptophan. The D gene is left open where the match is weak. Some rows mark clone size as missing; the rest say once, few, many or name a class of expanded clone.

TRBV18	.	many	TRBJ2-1	CASSPDRGTGQFF	TGTGCCAGCTCACCCGATCGTGGAACGGGGCAGTTCTTC
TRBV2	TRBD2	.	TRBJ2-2	CASRPGLAGANTGELFF	TGTGCCAGCAGACCGGGACTAGCGGGCGCGAACACCGGGGAGCTGTTTTTT
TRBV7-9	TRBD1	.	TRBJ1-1	CASSTTTGGMTTEAFF	TGTGCCAGCAGCACAACGACAGGGGGTATGACCACTGAAGCTTTCTTT
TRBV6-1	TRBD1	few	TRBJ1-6	CASTQTGAGRSPLHF	TGTGCCAGCACCCAGACAGGGGCAGGTCGCTCACCCCTCCACTTT
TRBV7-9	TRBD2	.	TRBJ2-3	CASSAGLAVGPDTQYF	TGTGCCAGCAGCGCCGGACTAGCGGTTGGTCCGGATACGCAGTATTTT
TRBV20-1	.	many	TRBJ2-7	CGARSGDGYEQYF	TGCGGTGCTAGATCGGGGGATGGCTACGAGCAGTACTTC
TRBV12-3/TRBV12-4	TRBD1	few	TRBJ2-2	CASSLQGPPNTGELFF	TGTGCCAGCAGCTTACAGGGGCCCCCGAACACCGGGGAGCTGTTTTTT
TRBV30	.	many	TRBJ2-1	CAWGVNEQFF	TGTGCCTGGGGAGTTAATGAGCAGTTCTTC
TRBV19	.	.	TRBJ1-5	CASSILAVNNQPQHF	TGTGCCAGTAGTATACTAGCGGTGAACAATCAGCCCCAGCATTTT
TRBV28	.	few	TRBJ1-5	CASSTLRGNQPQHF	TGTGCCAGCAGTACACTGCGAGGCAATCAGCCCCAGCATTTT
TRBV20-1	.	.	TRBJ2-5	CSAGQGAGGQETQYF	TGCAGTGCGGGTCAGGGGGCGGGAGGTCAAGAGACCCAGTACTTC
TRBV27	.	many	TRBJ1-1	CASSLKGSSEAFF	TGTGCCAGCAGCCTAAAGGGTTCCTCTGAAGCTTTCTTT
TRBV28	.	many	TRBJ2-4	CASSPQTRTDKNIQYF	TGTGCCAGCAGCCCACAAACCCGGACAGATAAAAACATTCAGTACTTC
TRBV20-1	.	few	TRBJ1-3	CSARDAVESSGNTIYF	TGCAGTGCTAGAGATGCGGTGGAATCCTCTGGAAACACCATATATTTT
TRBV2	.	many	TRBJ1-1	CASTRNLGRGTEAFF	TGTGCCAGCACCCGAAATTTGGGGCGTGGGACTGAAGCTTTCTTT
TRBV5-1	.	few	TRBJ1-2	CASSLGKDGYTF	TGCGCCAGCAGCTTGGGTAAAGATGGCTACACCTTC
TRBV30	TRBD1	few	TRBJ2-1	CAWRIQGWNEQFF	TGTGCCTGGAGGATACAGGGGTGGAATGAGCAGTTCTTC
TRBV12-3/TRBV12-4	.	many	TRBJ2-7	CASSSRVAREQYF	TGTGCCAGCAGCTCCCGTGTGGCGCGGGAGCAGTACTTC
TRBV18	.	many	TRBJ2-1	CASSPGANEQFF	TGTGCCAGCTCGCCAGGGGCCAATGAGCAGTTCTTC
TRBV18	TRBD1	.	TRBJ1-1	CASSPTPTTGGGTEAFF	TGTGCCAGCTCACCAACACCCACTACAGGGGGAGGCACTGAAGCTTTCTTT
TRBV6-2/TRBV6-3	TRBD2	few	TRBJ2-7	CASSIRSGRAAYEQYF	TGTGCCAGCAGTATACGGAGCGGGAGGGCGGCCTACGAGCAGTACTTC
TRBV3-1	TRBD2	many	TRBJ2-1	CASSQGTLAGGRHNEQFF	TGTGCCAGCAGCCAAGGGACCCTAGCGGGGGGCCGGCACAATGAGCAGTTCTTC
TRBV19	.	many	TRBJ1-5	CASSANSGNQPQHF	TGTGCCAGTAGTGCAAACTCAGGGAACCAGCCCCAGCATTTT
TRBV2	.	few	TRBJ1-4	CASSDAGPFREKLFF	TGTGCCAGCAGTGATGCAGGGCCCTTCAGGGAAAAACTGTTTTTT
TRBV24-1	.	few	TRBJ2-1	CATRSRDNNYNEQFF	TGTGCCACCAGGTCGAGGGACAATAACTACAATGAGCAGTTCTTC
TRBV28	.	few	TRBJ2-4	CASSRPAGGNIQYF	TGTGCCAGCAGTCGTCCAGCCGGAGGAAACATTCAGTACTTC
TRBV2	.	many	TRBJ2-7	CASTRNGLYEQYF	TGTGCCAGCACACGAAACGGACTTTACGAGCAGTACTTC
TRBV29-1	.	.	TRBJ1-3	CSVARGAGNTIYF	TGCAGCGTTGCTAGGGGGGCTGGAAACACCATATATTTT
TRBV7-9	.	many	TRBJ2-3	CASRRESTDTQYF	TGTGCCAGCCGCCGGGAGAGTACAGATACGCAGTATTTT
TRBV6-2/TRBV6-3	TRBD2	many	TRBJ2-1	CASSSRLAGAEQFF	TGTGCCAGCAGTTCACGACTAGCGGGAGCCGAGCAGTTCTTC
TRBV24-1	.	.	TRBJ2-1	CATSDARGPGLVNEQFF	TGTGCCACCAGTGACGCAAGGGGTCCAGGGTTGGTCAATGAGCAGTTCTTC
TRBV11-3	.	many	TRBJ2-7	CASSRDGVGEQYF	TGTGCCAGCAGCCGGGACGGCGTGGGAGAGCAGTACTTC
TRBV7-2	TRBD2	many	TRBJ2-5	CASSRLWSSGGRRETQYF	TGTGCCAGCAGCCGACTCTGGAGTAGCGGGGGGAGAAGAGAGACCCAGTACTTC
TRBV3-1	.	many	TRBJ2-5	CASSSQGIETQYF	TGTGCCAGCAGCTCACAGGGCATCGAGACCCAGTACTTC
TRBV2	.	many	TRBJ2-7	CASTFDQGPYEQYF	TGTGCCAGCACTTTTGATCAGGGACCCTACGAGCAGTACTTC
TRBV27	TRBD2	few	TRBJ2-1	CASSAGTSGLEQFF	TGTGCCAGCAGTGCCGGGACTAGCGGGCTAGAGCAGTTCTTC
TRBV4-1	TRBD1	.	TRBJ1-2	CASSQVAGGSGYTF	TGCGCCAGCAGCCAAGTGGCAGGGGGTAGTGGCTACACCTTC
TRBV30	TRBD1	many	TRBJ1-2	CAYDGQGVGGYTF	TGTGCCTATGATGGACAGGGGGTCGGTGGCTACACCTTC
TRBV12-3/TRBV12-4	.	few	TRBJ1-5	CASTQTTDDYSNQPQHF	TGTGCCAGCACCCAGACTACGGACGACTATAGCAATCAGCCCCAGCATTTT
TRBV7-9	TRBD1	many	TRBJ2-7	CASSADRAGYEQYF	TGTGCCAGCAGCGCGGACAGGGCGGGGTACGAGCAGTACTTC
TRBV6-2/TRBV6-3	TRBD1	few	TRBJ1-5	CASSFDREYQPQHF	TGTGCCAGCAGTTTCGACAGGGAGTATCAGCCCCAGCATTTT
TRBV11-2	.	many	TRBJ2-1	CASSLLRVGSNEQFF	TGTGCCAGCAGCTTACTTAGGGTGGGGTCCAATGAGCAGTTCTTC
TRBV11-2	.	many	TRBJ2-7	CASSLASQGYEQYF	TGTGCCAGCAGCTTAGCTAGTCAGGGATACGAGCAGTACTTC
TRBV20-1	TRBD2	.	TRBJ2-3	CSAPSGGGTDTQYF	TGCAGTGCCCCGAGCGGGGGCGGCACAGATACGCAGTATTTT
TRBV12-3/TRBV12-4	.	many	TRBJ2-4	CASSPATKNIQYF	TGTGCCAGCAGTCCAGCTACCAAAAACATTCAGTACTTC
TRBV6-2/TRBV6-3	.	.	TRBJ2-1	CASSSPGVREQFF	TGTGCCAGCAGTTCCCCAGGGGTCCGTGAGCAGTTCTTC
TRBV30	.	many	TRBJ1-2	CAWRQTNYGYTF	TGTGCCTGGAGACAGACGAACTATGGCTACACCTTC
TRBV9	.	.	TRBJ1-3	CASSARGASGNTIYF	TGTGCCAGCAGCGCCCGGGGGGCCTCTGGAAACACCATATATTTT
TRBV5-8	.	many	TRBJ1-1	CASRYRVQNTEAFF	TGTGCCAGCAGGTACCGGGTCCAGAACACTGAAGCTTTCTTT
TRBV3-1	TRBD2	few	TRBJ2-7	CASSRTSNEQYF	TGTGCCAGCAGCCGGACTAGTAACGAGCAGTACTTC
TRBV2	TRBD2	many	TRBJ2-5	CASSVLAGIQETQYF	TGTGCCAGCAGTGTACTAGCGGGGATCCAAGAGACCCAGTACTTC
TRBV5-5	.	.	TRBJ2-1	CASGERQYNEQFF	TGTGCCAGCGGGGAACGACAGTACAATGAGCAGTTCTTC
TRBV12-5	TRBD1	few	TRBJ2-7	CASAFLGTGRYEQYF	TGTGCTAGTGCCTTTTTGGGGACAGGGCGGTACGAGCAGTACTTC
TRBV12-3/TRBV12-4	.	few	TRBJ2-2	CASSFFLETGELFF	TGTGCCAGCAGTTTTTTCCTAGAAACCGGGGAGCTGTTTTTT